This TCR beta chain was sequenced for a study of shared clonotypes between healthy human individuals. Study-wide context: Donors had three CD4 naive, three CD4 memory, two CD8 naive and one CD8 memory plate apiece.

Roughly 27,000 T cell genomes, or approximately 190 ng DNA, went into the sorted-subset replicate PCRs. The assay was immunoSEQ multiplex PCR, and TCRdb's table has in-frame clones only and misses some. The data contain 2 million to 2.5 million clones, about 95% of them singletons. The germline gives CDR1 SEHNR, CDR2 FQNEAQ (reference sequence). This CDR3 is 13 amino acids long. With 1 base removed from V and 5 bases from J, the gap between germline ends came to 9 bases. A remark on this clone: Its antigen is still unknown.

Findings of the study overall: Estimated richness values were generally larger in naive subsets than in memory subsets.

Naive CD8 cells were CD45RO-negative, positively selected for CCR7, excluding terminally differentiated effector memory CD45RA+ cells. Input material: naive CD8+ T cells sorted from blood. The TCR was taken from a man younger than 30 in good health. This chain connects TRBV7-9 to TRBJ2-7, with D unclear. CDR3 DNA sequence: TGTGCCAGCAGCTTAGAAAACACTGACGAGCAGTACTTC. Translation: CASSLENTDEQYF.